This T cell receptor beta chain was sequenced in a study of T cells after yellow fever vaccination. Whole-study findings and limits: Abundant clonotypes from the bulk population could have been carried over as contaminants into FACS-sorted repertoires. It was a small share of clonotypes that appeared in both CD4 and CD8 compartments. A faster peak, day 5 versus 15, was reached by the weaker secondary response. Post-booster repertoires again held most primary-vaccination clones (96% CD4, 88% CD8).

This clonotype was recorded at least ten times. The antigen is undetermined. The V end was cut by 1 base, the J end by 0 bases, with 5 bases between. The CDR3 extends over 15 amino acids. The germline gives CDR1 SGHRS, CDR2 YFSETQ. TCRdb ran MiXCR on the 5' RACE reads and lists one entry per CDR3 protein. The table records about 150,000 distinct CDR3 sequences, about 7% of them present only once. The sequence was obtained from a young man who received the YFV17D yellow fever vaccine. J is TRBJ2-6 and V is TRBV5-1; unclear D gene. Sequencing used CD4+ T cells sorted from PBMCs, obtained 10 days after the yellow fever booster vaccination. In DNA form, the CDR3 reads TGCGCCAGCAGCTTGACTGCCTCTGGGGCCAACGTCCTGACTTTC. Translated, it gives CASSLTASGANVLTF.